The 13 T cell receptor beta chains presented below share a single source sample, sequenced in a study of beta chain features in type 1 diabetes. General study results and limits: For Type 1 diabetes patients, all four CD4+ subsets carried TCRB CDR3s that were moderately but significantly shorter.

No antigen has been assigned to these receptors. Reverse transcription of all isolated RNA meant that expressed TCRB transcripts were sequenced. Method: immunoSEQ multiplex PCR; TCRdb's copy keeps in-frame clones and lacks some. The table records a few hundred thousand clones, 16% of them present only once. The sample comprised naive CD4+ T cells from blood. The source of these receptors is a young man with type 1 diabetes.

This clone was seen only a few times. This chain connects TRBV29-1 to TRBJ1-2; tentative D call: TRBD1 (6 bases). Trimming shortened V by 6 bases and J by 6 bases, and 17 bases separated the two germline ends. CDR1 is SQVTM, CDR2 ANQGSEA, per germline. The CDR3 consists of 13 residues. The CDR3 spells CSVGWGRGDGYTF. The CDR3 nucleotides are TGCAGCGTGGGCTGGGGGCGCGGAGATGGCTACACCTTC.

Note on this clone: At the DNA level, this CDR3 is encoded by other sequences in the same sample as well. The V and J genes are TRBV29-1 and TRBJ1-5; D is perhaps TRBD1 (5 bases). V gave up 4 bases and J gave up 2 bases, with 9 bases separating them. The germline CDR1 and CDR2 sequences are SQVTM and ANQGSEA. The CDR3 runs 13 residues. The CDR3 DNA sequence: TGCAGCGTTGCGGGGGGTGGCAATCAGCCCCAGCATTTT. As protein: CSVAGGGNQPQHF.

The chain is built from TRBV15 and TRBJ1-2; weak D call: TRBD1 (6 bases). Germline V gene sequence: CDR1 LNHNV, CDR2 YYDKDF (reference sequence). Trimming left V 6 bases short and J 5 bases short, with 16 bases between. The CDR3 sequence is 14 residues long. CDR3 loop: CATSPDRIGYGYTF. In nucleotides, the CDR3 is TGTGCCACCAGTCCCGACAGGATCGGGTATGGCTACACCTTC.

The genes are TRBV29-1 and TRBJ2-6, with D unresolved. The CDR3 extends over 14 amino acids. Germline CDR1 reads SQVTM; CDR2 reads ANQGSEA. The V and J ends lost 6 bases and 0 bases respectively, with 9 bases between them. Written as DNA, the CDR3 is TGCAGCGTGTTCCCGGACTCTGGGGCCAACGTCCTGACTTTC. This codes for CSVFPDSGANVLTF.

This clone was recorded once. This rearrangement joins TRBV30 to TRBJ2-7, with 7 bases fitting TRBD1. V dropped 5 bases and J dropped 0; count of bases not matched to a gene: 10. CDR3 length: 15 residues. Looked up from germline, CDR1 is GTSNPN and CDR2 is SVGIG (reference sequence). In DNA, the CDR3 is TGTGCCTGGTTGCCCCGGGACAGACTCTCCTACGAGCAGTACTTC. Its translation is CAWLPRDRLSYEQYF.

The CDR3 sequence is CASSPGLAGAVGNIQYF. CDR3 sequence (DNA): TGTGCCAGCAGCCCCGGACTAGCGGGAGCTGTGGGAAACATTCAGTACTTC. The genes are TRBV7-9 and TRBJ2-4; 13 nucleotides line up with TRBD2. V was clipped by 5 bases and J by 6 bases; unmatched bases: 10. Germline CDR1 SEHNR, CDR2 FQNEAQ (reference sequence). CDR3 length equals 17 residues.

The table lists this clone with a few counts. Other DNA sequences in the same sample also yield this CDR3. The rearrangement links TRBV29-1 to TRBJ1-3; weak D call: TRBD1 (5 bases). CDR1 is SQVTM and CDR2 is ANQGSEA in the germline V gene. This CDR3 region has 13 residues. The V end was cut by 4 bases, the J end by 0 bases, with 7 bases between. The CDR3 sequence: CSVGQSSGNTIYF. DNA of the CDR3: TGCAGCGTTGGACAGAGCTCTGGAAACACCATATATTTT.

This clone was detected only a few times. This chain joins TRBV14 and TRBJ2-1, with 11 positions matching TRBD2. Losses at the gene ends were 4 bases for V and 3 bases for J; bases not matched to a gene: 14. CDR3 length: 19 amino acids. Germline values: CDR1 SGHDN, CDR2 FVKESK. The CDR3 DNA reads TGTGCCAGCAGCCCCCTCGGGGGGACTAGCGGCCGACGCTACAATGAGCAGTTCTTC. The encoded protein is CASSPLGGTSGRRYNEQFF.

This chain joins TRBV29-1 and TRBJ2-7; possible D gene TRBD1, 5 bases. V was cut by 4 bases and J by 0 bases, with 10 bases left in between. The CDR3 runs 13 residues. Per the germline V gene, CDR1 is SQVTM and CDR2 is ANQGSEA. The CDR3 bases are TGCAGCGTTGGGGGCAGGCACTCCTACGAGCAGTACTTC. This gives the protein CSVGGRHSYEQYF.

This sequence joins TRBV29-1 and TRBJ2-1; D gene uncertain. Per germline, CDR1 SQVTM and CDR2 ANQGSEA. CDR3 size: 11 residues. V lost 6 bases, J lost 5 bases, and 8 bases lay in between. This chain's CDR3 is CSVVPNNEQFF. The CDR3 DNA is TGCAGCGTCGTTCCTAACAATGAGCAGTTCTTC.

This chain's CDR3 is CASSEQGITYEQYF. The CDR3 nucleotides read TGTGCCAGCAGTGAACAGGGAATCACCTACGAGCAGTACTTC. V gene TRBV2 combines with J gene TRBJ2-7; possibly TRBD1 for D (5 bases). V gave up 2 bases and J gave up 2 bases, with 10 bases separating them. The CDR3 extends over 14 amino acids. Looked up from germline, CDR1 is SNHLY and CDR2 is FYNNEI. Supplemented by reference TRBV2 and TRBJ2-7, the full variable domain reads EPEVTQTPSHQVTQMGQEVILRCVPISNHLYFYWYRQILGQKVEFLVSFYNNEISEKSEIFDDQFSVERPDGSNFTLKIRSTKLEDSAMYFCASSEQGITYEQYFGPGTRLTVT.

J is TRBJ2-1 and V is TRBV28; 9 bases are shared with TRBD1. This CDR3 contains 16 residues. Germline assignment: CDR1 MDHEN and CDR2 SYDVKM. After removal of 4 bases from V and 5 bases from J, the junction contained 9 bases not matched to a gene. The CDR3 nucleotides are TGTGCCAGCAGTTCGGCTGGACAGGGGATCGACAATGAGCAGTTCTTC. Its protein product is CASSSAGQGIDNEQFF.

This clone was detected a few times. The chain is built from TRBV4-2 and TRBJ2-1; 7 bases fit TRBD2. Germline CDR1 LGHNA, CDR2 YNFKEQ. CDR3 length: 15 residues. After removal of 1 base from V and 6 bases from J, the junction contained 6 bases not matched to a gene. This CDR3 is CASSQVRASGNEQFF. The CDR3 DNA reads TGTGCCAGCAGCCAAGTTCGGGCTAGCGGCAATGAGCAGTTCTTC.